The 18 T cell receptor beta chains in this list originate from one sample, sequenced in a study of shared clonotypes between healthy human individuals. Profiling relied on immunoSEQ multiplex PCR, and the TCRdb table lists in-frame clones only, not all of them. In the table there are about 1.1 million clones, more than 75% of which are singletons. The sequenced sample was memory CD4+ T cells from PBMCs. Described subset: CD45RA-negative fraction. These receptors were collected from a man between 18 and 29 years old in good health. Some clones in this sample may be carry-over from other donors' samples.

In its sample, this clone was seen a few times. The V call is TRBV2, the J call TRBJ1-1; possible D gene TRBD1, 5 bases. Trimming took off 8 bases at V and 3 bases at J, with 22 bases between the two ends. Per the germline V gene, CDR1 is SNHLY and CDR2 is FYNNEI. This CDR3 is 16 amino acids long. CDR3 amino acids: CASVRDRGFIDTEAFF. The CDR3 DNA follows: TGTGCCAGCGTCAGGGACCGGGGGTTCATTGACACTGAAGCTTTCTTT.

This sequence joins TRBV7-2 and TRBJ1-1, with D perhaps matching TRBD1 (6 bases). CDR3 length: 15 residues. V dropped 1 base and J dropped 7 bases, with 16 bases sitting between them. CDR1 is SGHTA, CDR2 FQGNSA, per germline. Written as DNA, the CDR3 is TGTGCCAGCAGCTTAGTAAGGGGCAGGGGCAATGAAGCTTTCTTT. This sequence encodes CASSLVRGRGNEAFF.

The gene calls are TRBV29-1 and TRBJ1-1; 8 nucleotides align to TRBD1. Germline assignment: CDR1 SQVTM and CDR2 ANQGSEA. Trimming cost V 3 bases and J 6 bases; bases outside gene matches: 12. The CDR3 contains 15 residues. The CDR3 is CSVEAFGRGRAEAFF. The CDR3 DNA reads TGCAGCGTTGAGGCGTTTGGCAGGGGGCGGGCTGAAGCTTTCTTT.

This clone was seen many times. The J gene is TRBJ2-1, the V gene TRBV13; D is unclear. Looked up from germline, CDR1 is PRHDT and CDR2 is FYEKMQ (reference sequence). There are 14 residues in the CDR3. Trimming stripped 4 bases from V and 8 bases from J, with 15 bases between. The CDR3 DNA sequence: TGTGCCAGCAGCTCGACCCCACCTTACCATGAGCAGTTCTTC. Its translation: CASSSTPPYHEQFF.

This clone is a singleton in its sample. This likely reflects a read error, since a far larger clone is one base away. The sample carries other DNA sequences with the same CDR3. The rearrangement uses TRBV11-2 and TRBJ2-7, with D possibly being TRBD1 (5 bases). The germline V gene has CDR1 SGHAT and CDR2 FQNNGV. V lost 1 base and J 3 bases, leaving 7 bases between the germline ends. The CDR3 runs 13 residues. CDR3 protein: CASSLGQIYEQYF. The CDR3 region has the DNA TGTGCCAGCAGCTTAGGACAGATCTACGAGCAGTACTTC.

The CDR3: CASSSYFQGEAFF. The CDR3 DNA is TGTGCCAGCAGCTCGTATTTCCAGGGTGAAGCTTTCTTT. The chain has TRBV7-2 and TRBJ1-1; D is possibly TRBD1 (5 bases). V gave up 4 bases and J gave up 7 bases, with 13 bases separating them. CDR3 length: 13 amino acids. Germline-derived CDR1 and CDR2 are SGHTA and FQGNSA.

The chain joins TRBV14 to TRBJ2-7; 10 bases match TRBD1. V gave up 3 bases and J gave up 5 bases; unmatched junction bases: 10. The CDR3 totals 16 residues. Germline V CDR1 and CDR2: SGHDN, FVKESK. CDR3 protein: CASSHIPGQGPHEQYF. CDR3 DNA sequence: TGTGCCAGCAGCCACATACCGGGACAGGGGCCCCACGAGCAGTACTTC.

The CDR3 bases are TGTGCCAGCAGCTTGGCGAAGAGAGGGGGAGATGGCAATCAGCCCCAGCATTTT. The encoded protein is CASSLAKRGGDGNQPQHF. This chain joins TRBV5-6 and TRBJ1-5; tentative D call: TRBD1 (6 bases). CDR1 SGHDT and CDR2 YYEEEE come from the germline V gene. V was clipped by 0 bases and J by 2 bases, with 18 bases between them. This CDR3 comprises 18 residues.

This sequence joins TRBV28 and TRBJ1-2; D remains unclear. The CDR3 is made up of 12 amino acids. CDR1 and CDR2 (germline): MDHEN, SYDVKM. V lost 7 bases and J lost 1, with 7 bases in between. The CDR3 DNA is TGTGCCAGCATAACGGTTAACTATGGCTACACCTTC. Translating gives CASITVNYGYTF.

V gene TRBV5-1 combines with J gene TRBJ1-1; no clear D. This CDR3 has 15 amino acids. Germline lookup yields CDR1 SGHRS and CDR2 YFSETQ. Trimming stripped 2 bases from V and 1 base from J, with 12 bases between. The DNA for the CDR3 is TGCGCCAGCAGCTTTACTGGTGTCAGGAACACTGAAGCTTTCTTT. This sequence encodes CASSFTGVRNTEAFF.

The chain carries TRBV11-2 and TRBJ2-7; TRBD1 matches 9 bases. This CDR3 comprises 16 residues. The J segment lost 2 bases and the V segment lost 4 bases, leaving 9 bases of the junction unmatched. Germline V gives CDR1 SGHAT, CDR2 FQNNGV. CDR3 in amino acids: CASSSGVGTGPYEQYF. The CDR3 DNA is TGTGCCAGCAGCTCAGGAGTAGGGACAGGGCCCTACGAGCAGTACTTC. Full variable domain (remainder filled in from reference TRBV11-2 and TRBJ2-7): EAGVAQSPRYKIIEKRQSVAFWCNPISGHATLYWYQQILGQGPKLLIQFQNNGVVDDSQLPKDRFSAERLKGVDSTLKIQPAKLEDSAVYLCASSSGVGTGPYEQYFGPGTRLTVT.

This rearrangement joins TRBV7-3 to TRBJ2-7, with 12 bases identical to TRBD2. The CDR3 sequence is 15 residues long. V shed 3 bases, J shed 5 bases, and the junction held 5 bases outside the gene matches. The V gene's germline CDR1 is SGHTA and CDR2 FQGTGA. Here the CDR3 DNA reads TGTGCCAGCAGCTTCCGACTAGCGGGAGTTCACGAGCAGTACTTC. The encoded protein is CASSFRLAGVHEQYF.

The sample holds a few counts of this clone. This chain connects TRBV30 to TRBJ1-1; D is unresolved. This CDR3 is built from 15 residues. The germline V gene has CDR1 GTSNPN and CDR2 SVGIG (reference sequence). The V gene lost 3 bases and the J gene lost 1 base, with 15 bases spanning the gap. In nucleotides, the CDR3 is TGTGCCTGGAGCGACATTCGTACTGCGAACACTGAAGCTTTCTTT. This sequence encodes CAWSDIRTANTEAFF.

V is TRBV5-1 and J is TRBJ2-5, with D hard to call. CDR3 size: 13 residues. CDR1 is SGHRS and CDR2 is YFSETQ in the germline V gene. The V gene lost 2 bases and the J gene lost 3 bases, with 8 bases spanning the gap. The CDR3 DNA reads as TGCGCCAGCAGCTTCCCATCTAAAGAGACCCAGTACTTC. Its protein is CASSFPSKETQYF.

The gene calls are TRBV5-1 and TRBJ1-4; tentatively, D is TRBD1 (5 bases). The germline gives CDR1 SGHRS, CDR2 YFSETQ. V was clipped by 4 bases and J by 0 bases, with 13 bases between them. The CDR3 is 16 amino acids. CDR3 in amino acids: CASSMGTSTTNEKLFF. In DNA form, the CDR3 reads TGCGCCAGCAGCATGGGGACTTCCACAACTAATGAAAAACTGTTTTTT. Based on the CDR3 plus reference TRBV5-1 and TRBJ1-4, the full variable domain is KAGVTQTPRYLIKTRGQQVTLSCSPISGHRSVSWYQQTPGQGLQFLFEYFSETQRNKGNFPGRFSGRQFSNSRSEMNVSTLELGDSALYLCASSMGTSTTNEKLFFGSGTQLSVL.

CDR3 nucleotides: TGTGCCAGCAGCTTGGGGACTAGAGGGTCCCACGAGCAGTACTTC. This translates into CASSLGTRGSHEQYF. The chain combines TRBV7-2 with TRBJ2-7; 8 positions agree with TRBD2. This CDR3 is 15 amino acids long. The germline gives CDR1 SGHTA, CDR2 FQGNSA. The ends lost 3 bases at V and 5 bases at J; junction bases unmatched: 9.

In regard to this clone: Being one base from a much bigger clone, this may be a read error. The V gene is TRBV30, the J gene TRBJ2-2; D unresolved. Germline CDR1 is GTSNPN and CDR2 is SVGIG (reference sequence). The CDR3 runs to 14 residues. The CDR3 DNA reads as TGTACCTGGAGTCGGGTAGGGTTGTACGGGGAGCTGTTTTTT. Its translation is CTWSRVGLYGELFF.

The J gene is TRBJ1-2, the V gene TRBV5-5, with D uncertain. The germline V gene has CDR1 SGHKS and CDR2 YYEKEE (reference sequence). This CDR3 has 14 residues. Trimming took off 2 bases at V and 1 base at J, with 9 bases between the two ends. The CDR3, as DNA: TGTGCCAGCAGCTTATCACAGAGTAACTATGGCTACACCTTC. Its translation: CASSLSQSNYGYTF.